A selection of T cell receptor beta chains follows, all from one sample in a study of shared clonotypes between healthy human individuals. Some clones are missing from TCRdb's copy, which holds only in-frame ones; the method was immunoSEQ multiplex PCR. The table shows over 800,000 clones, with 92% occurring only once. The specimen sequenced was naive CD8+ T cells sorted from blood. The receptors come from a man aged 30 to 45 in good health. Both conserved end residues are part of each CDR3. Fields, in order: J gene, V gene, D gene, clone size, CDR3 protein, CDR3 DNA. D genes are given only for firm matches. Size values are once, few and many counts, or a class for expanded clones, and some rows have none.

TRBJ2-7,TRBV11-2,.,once,CASSWGASGYEQYF,TGTGCCAGCAGCTGGGGGGCTAGCGGTTACGAGCAGTACTTC
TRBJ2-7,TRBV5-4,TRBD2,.,CASSAPGLGSREQYF,TGTGCCAGCAGCGCCCCGGGACTAGGATCCCGAGAGCAGTACTTC
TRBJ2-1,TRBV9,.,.,CASSVSLSREQFF,TGTGCCAGCAGCGTATCTCTAAGCAGGGAGCAGTTCTTC
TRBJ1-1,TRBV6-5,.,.,CASSRTVNTEAFF,TGTGCCAGCAGTAGGACAGTGAACACTGAAGCTTTCTTT
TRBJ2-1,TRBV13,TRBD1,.,CASSPGTGDNEQFF,TGTGCCAGCAGCCCCGGGACAGGGGACAATGAGCAGTTCTTC
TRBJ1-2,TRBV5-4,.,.,CASSSGTRGYTF,TGTGCCAGCAGCTCCGGGACAAGAGGCTACACCTTC
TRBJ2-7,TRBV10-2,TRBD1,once,CASSDGTGGYEQYF,TGCGCCAGCAGTGATGGGACAGGGGGATACGAGCAGTACTTC
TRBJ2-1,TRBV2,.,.,CASFDPTYNEQFF,TGTGCCAGCTTTGACCCGACCTACAATGAGCAGTTCTTC
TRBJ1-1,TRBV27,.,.,CASSLSPFGNTEAFF,TGTGCCAGCAGTCTTAGTCCGTTTGGGAACACTGAAGCTTTCTTT
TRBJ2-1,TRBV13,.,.,CASQGTQNEQFF,TGTGCCAGCCAGGGGACTCAGAATGAGCAGTTCTTC
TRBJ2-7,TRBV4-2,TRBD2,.,CASSQVGLETYEQYF,TGTGCCAGCAGCCAAGTGGGACTAGAAACCTACGAGCAGTACTTC
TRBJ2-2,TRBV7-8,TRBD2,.,CASSPTYPGLAGSGELFF,TGTGCCAGCAGCCCGACCTACCCGGGACTAGCGGGATCCGGGGAGCTGTTTTTT
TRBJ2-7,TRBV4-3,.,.,CASSQGYGSSYEQYF,TGCGCCAGCAGCCAGGGGTATGGCAGCTCCTACGAGCAGTACTTC
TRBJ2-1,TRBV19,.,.,CASSIESSPHEQFF,TGTGCCAGTAGTATAGAGAGTAGTCCACATGAGCAGTTCTTC
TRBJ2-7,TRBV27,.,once,CASSFAQKIYEQYF,TGTGCCAGCAGTTTTGCACAGAAGATATACGAGCAGTACTTC
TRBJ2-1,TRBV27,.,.,CASATASSYNEQFF,TGTGCCAGCGCGACAGCAAGCTCCTACAATGAGCAGTTCTTC
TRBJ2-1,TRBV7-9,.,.,CASSHTSNEQFF,TGTGCCAGCAGCCATACTAGCAATGAGCAGTTCTTC
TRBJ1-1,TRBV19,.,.,CASSTRAENTEAFF,TGTGCCAGTAGTACGCGGGCAGAGAACACTGAAGCTTTCTTT
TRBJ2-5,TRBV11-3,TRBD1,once,CASSKSQGQETQYF,TGTGCCAGCAGCAAGTCACAGGGGCAAGAGACCCAGTACTTC
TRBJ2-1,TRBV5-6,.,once,CASSLRKNSYNEQFF,TGTGCCAGCAGCTTGAGGAAGAACTCCTACAATGAGCAGTTCTTC
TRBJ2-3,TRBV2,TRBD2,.,CASSARTSEYTDTQYF,TGTGCCAGCAGTGCCAGGACTAGCGAGTACACAGATACGCAGTATTTT
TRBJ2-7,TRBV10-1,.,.,CASSARVGSNEQYF,TGCGCCAGCAGCGCCAGGGTAGGGTCCAACGAGCAGTACTTC
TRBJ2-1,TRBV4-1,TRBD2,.,CASSPRLAGASYNEQFF,TGCGCCAGCAGCCCACGACTAGCGGGAGCCTCCTACAATGAGCAGTTCTTC
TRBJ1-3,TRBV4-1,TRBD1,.,CASSQRGTASSGNTIYF,TGCGCCAGCAGCCAGAGAGGGACAGCCAGCTCTGGAAACACCATATATTTT
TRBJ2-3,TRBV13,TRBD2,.,CASSLNAGRSASGTTDTQYF,TGTGCCAGCAGCTTAAATGCGGGGCGCTCTGCTAGCGGGACAACAGATACGCAGTATTTT
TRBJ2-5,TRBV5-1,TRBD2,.,CASSFLAGDQETQYF,TGCGCCAGCAGCTTCTTAGCGGGAGATCAAGAGACCCAGTACTTC
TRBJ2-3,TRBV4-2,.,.,CASSQEGGLVTQYF,TGTGCCAGCAGCCAAGAAGGAGGACTGGTTACGCAGTATTTT
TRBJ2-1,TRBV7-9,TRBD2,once,CASSLPGGPSYNEQFF,TGTGCCAGCAGCTTGCCGGGAGGGCCCTCCTACAATGAGCAGTTCTTC
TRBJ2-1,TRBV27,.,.,CASSRSGDEQFF,TGTGCCAGCAGTCGGAGTGGGGATGAGCAGTTCTTC
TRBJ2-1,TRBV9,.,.,CASSAEIGGNEQFF,TGTGCCAGCAGCGCGGAAATTGGGGGGAATGAGCAGTTCTTC
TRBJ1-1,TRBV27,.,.,CASSAGGNTEAFF,TGTGCCAGCAGTGCTGGGGGTAACACTGAAGCTTTCTTT
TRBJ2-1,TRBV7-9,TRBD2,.,CASSLRRAGGLYEQFF,TGTGCCAGCAGCCTCCGTCGAGCGGGAGGGTTATATGAGCAGTTCTTC